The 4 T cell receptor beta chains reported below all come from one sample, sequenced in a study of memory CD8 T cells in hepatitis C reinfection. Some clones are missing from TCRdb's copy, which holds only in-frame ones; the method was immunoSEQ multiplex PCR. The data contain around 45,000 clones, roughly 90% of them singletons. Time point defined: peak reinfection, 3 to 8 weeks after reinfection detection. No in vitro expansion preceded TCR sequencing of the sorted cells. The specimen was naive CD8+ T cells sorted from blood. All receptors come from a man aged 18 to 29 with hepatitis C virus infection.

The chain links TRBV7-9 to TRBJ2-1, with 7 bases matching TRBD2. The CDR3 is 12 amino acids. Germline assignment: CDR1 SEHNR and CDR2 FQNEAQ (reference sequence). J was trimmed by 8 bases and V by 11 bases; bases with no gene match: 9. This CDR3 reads CASEGEGYEQFF. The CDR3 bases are TGTGCCTCCGAAGGGGAGGGCTATGAGCAGTTCTTC.

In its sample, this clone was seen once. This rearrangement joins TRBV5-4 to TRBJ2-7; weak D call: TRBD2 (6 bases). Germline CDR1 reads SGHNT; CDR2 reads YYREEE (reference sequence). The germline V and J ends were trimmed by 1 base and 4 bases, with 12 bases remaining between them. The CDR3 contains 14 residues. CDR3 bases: TGTGCCAGCAGCTTGCCCGGGAGTAGGTACGAGCAGTACTTC. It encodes CASSLPGSRYEQYF.

CDR3 nucleotide sequence: TGCGCCAGCAGCACTTCGACAGGGGTAGGAGAGACCCAGTACTTC. Its translation: CASSTSTGVGETQYF. V is TRBV4-1 and J is TRBJ2-5; 8 bases agree with TRBD1. Germline lookup yields CDR1 MGHRA and CDR2 YSYEKL. The CDR3 is 15 residues long. J gave up 4 bases and V 5 bases, and 9 bases lay outside the gene matches.

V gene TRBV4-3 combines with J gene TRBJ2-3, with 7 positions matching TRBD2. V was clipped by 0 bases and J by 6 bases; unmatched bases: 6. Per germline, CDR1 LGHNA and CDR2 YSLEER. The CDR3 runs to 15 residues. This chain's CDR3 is CASSQEGLDGDTQYF. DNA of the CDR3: TGCGCCAGCAGCCAAGAAGGACTAGATGGGGATACGCAGTATTTT.